This T cell receptor (beta chain) was sequenced during a study of identical twins. Germline V gene lookup returns CDR1 SGHRS and CDR2 YFSETQ. The CDR3 has 17 residues. V lost 3 bases to trimming and J lost 2 bases, with 20 bases between them. A single record per CDR3 protein comes from TCRdb applying MiXCR to the 5' RACE reads. The sample contains about 900,000 distinct CDR3 sequences, roughly an eighth of which appear only once. The study, taken as a whole, reports: The authors noted that invariant MAIT and iNKT cells could partly confound zero-insertion analyses. Twins shared out-of-frame alpha sequences with excess low generation probability. Monozygotic twins shared more out-of-frame TCR alpha than recombination models predicted. Twins' excess sharing was less marked for out-of-frame beta sequences.

This clonotype was seen repeatedly, ten times or more. Its antigen is not identified. The same data also contributed to another study, on yellow fever vaccine responses in identical twins.

The receptor was derived from a woman aged 18-35 years in good health. The rearrangement joins TRBV5-1 to TRBJ1-2, with a weak D call TRBD1 (6 bases). What was sequenced was PBMCs. CDR3 in amino acids: CASSSRTDLNNNYGYTF. Here the CDR3 DNA reads TGCGCCAGCAGCTCTCGGACAGACCTAAACAACAACTATGGCTACACCTTC. Based on the CDR3 plus reference TRBV5-1 and TRBJ1-2, the full variable domain is KAGVTQTPRYLIKTRGQQVTLSCSPISGHRSVSWYQQTPGQGLQFLFEYFSETQRNKGNFPGRFSGRQFSNSRSEMNVSTLELGDSALYLCASSSRTDLNNNYGYTFGSGTRLTVV.